The present T cell receptor beta chain was sequenced within a study of identical twins. This clonotype has ten or more counts. Its antigen is not identified. The CDR3 sequence is 13 residues long. J gave up 5 bases and V 7 bases, and 8 bases lay outside the gene matches. The germline V gene encodes CDR1 SQVTM and CDR2 ANQGSEA. MiXCR, applied by TCRdb to the 5' RACE reads, yields one record per CDR3 protein. The sample includes approximately 690,000 distinct CDR3 sequences, 5.5% to 7.5% of them seen just once. Notes on the study in general: Interpretation of the results relied on cross-sectional statistical analysis and not on following the same donors. It was out-of-frame TCR alpha sharing in monozygotic twins that models underestimated.

Sequenced sample: naive T cells sorted from blood. V usage is TRBV29-1 and J usage is TRBJ2-1; TRBD1 matches at 7 bases. This clonotype originated in a man aged 18 to 29 in good health. Written as DNA, the CDR3 is TGCAGCGGAACAAGGGGGCTCGACAATGAGCAGTTCTTC. This gives the protein CSGTRGLDNEQFF.